The subject of this entry is one TCR beta chain. What it binds is unknown. This sample was included in a study of cytomegalovirus exposure and HLA in healthy donors. Findings and limits, study-wide: Across donors, presence/absence analyses took sequencing depth to be roughly uniform. Most TCR beta V segments were productive about 87% or about 30% of the time in an earlier analysis.

PCR used 60 Vbeta primers and 13 Jbeta primers. Here immunoSEQ multiplex PCR was the method, and the copy in TCRdb shows in-frame clones only, minus some. The sample yields around 140,000 clones, more than 70% seen once. Germline CDR1 reads SGHAT; CDR2 reads FQDESV (reference sequence). This CDR3 spans 14 amino acids. V lost 5 bases, J lost 4 bases, and 12 bases lay in between. The V call is TRBV11-1, the J call TRBJ2-1, with D possibly TRBD1 on 5 matching bases. The receptor was isolated from a woman aged 55-69 years in good health and CMV-seronegative. The specimen was PBMCs. This CDR3 reads CASSRAQAYNEQFF. CDR3 in DNA: TGTGCCAGCAGCCGGGCACAGGCTTACAATGAGCAGTTCTTC.